This T cell receptor (beta chain) was retrieved from a study of regulatory dendritic cells for organ transplantation. The wider study: Regulatory dendritic cells came from monocytes given vitamin D3 and IL-10. Day 6 dendritic cell cultures were stimulated with LPS.

Broader study findings: Memory T cells were less diverse than naive, with memory CD8+ most oligoclonal.

With regard to this clone: What it recognizes is unknown.

The assay was immunoSEQ multiplex PCR, and TCRdb's table has in-frame clones only and misses some. The table has around 3,500 clones, 59% seen once. Allogeneic regulatory or mature dendritic cells were co-cultured for under six days with CFSE-labeled sorted T cells at 1:10. With 2 bases clipped from V and 3 bases from J, the junction kept 8 bases outside the gene matches. This CDR3 is 17 amino acids long. Germline loops: CDR1 SGHDN, CDR2 FVKESK. The sequencing sample was made of memory CD8+ T cells from blood cultured with dendritic cells. As to subset: CD45RO+ memory T cells. V gene TRBV14 combines with J gene TRBJ2-3, with 10 bases that match TRBD2. The TCR sequence derives from a human donor in good health. This CDR3 is CASSQWASGGHTDTQYF. The CDR3 DNA reads as TGTGCCAGCAGCCAATGGGCTAGCGGGGGTCATACAGATACGCAGTATTTT.